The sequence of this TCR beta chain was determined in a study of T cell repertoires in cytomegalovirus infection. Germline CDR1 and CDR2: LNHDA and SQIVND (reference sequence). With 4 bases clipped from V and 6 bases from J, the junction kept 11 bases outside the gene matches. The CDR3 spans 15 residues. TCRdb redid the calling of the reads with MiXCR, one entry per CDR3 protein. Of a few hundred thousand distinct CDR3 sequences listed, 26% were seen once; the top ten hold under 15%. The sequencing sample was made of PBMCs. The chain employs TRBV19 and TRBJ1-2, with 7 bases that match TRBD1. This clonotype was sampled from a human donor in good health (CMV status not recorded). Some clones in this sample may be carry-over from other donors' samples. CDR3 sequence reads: CASSKHRGEGDGYTF. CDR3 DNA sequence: TGTGCCAGTAGTAAACACAGGGGCGAGGGGGATGGCTACACCTTC.